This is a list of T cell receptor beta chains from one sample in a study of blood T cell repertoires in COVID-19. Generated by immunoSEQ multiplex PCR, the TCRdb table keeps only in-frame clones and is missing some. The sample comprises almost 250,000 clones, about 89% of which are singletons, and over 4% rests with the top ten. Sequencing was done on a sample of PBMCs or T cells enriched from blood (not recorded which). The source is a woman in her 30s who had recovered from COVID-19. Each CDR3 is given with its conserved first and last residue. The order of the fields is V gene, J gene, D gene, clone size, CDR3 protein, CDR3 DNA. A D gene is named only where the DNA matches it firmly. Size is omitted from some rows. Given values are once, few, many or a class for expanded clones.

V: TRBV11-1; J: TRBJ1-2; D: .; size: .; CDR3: CASSVGPPPYGYTF; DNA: TGTGCCAGCAGCGTGGGGCCTCCCCCCTATGGCTACACCTTC
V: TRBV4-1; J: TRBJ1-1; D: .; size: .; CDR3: CASSQASQGTTEAFF; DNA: TGCGCCAGCAGCCAAGCAAGTCAGGGCACCACTGAAGCTTTCTTT
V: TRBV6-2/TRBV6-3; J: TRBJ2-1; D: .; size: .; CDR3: CASSYSNGVAQFF; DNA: TGTGCCAGCAGTTATTCCAACGGAGTTGCGCAGTTCTTC
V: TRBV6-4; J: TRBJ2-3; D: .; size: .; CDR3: CASSDRRGAETDTQYF; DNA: TGTGCCAGCAGTGACCGACGGGGGGCCGAGACAGATACGCAGTATTTT
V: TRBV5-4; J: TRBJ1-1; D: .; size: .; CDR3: CASSSFDQPRGTEAFF; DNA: TGTGCCAGCAGCTCGTTCGACCAACCCCGGGGCACTGAAGCTTTCTTT
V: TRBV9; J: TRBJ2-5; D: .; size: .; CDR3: CASSPRGETQYF; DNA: TGTGCCAGCAGCCCACGAGGAGAGACCCAGTACTTC
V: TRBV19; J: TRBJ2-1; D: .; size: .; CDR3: CASSIGRVDEQFF; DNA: TGTGCCAGTAGTATAGGGAGGGTGGATGAGCAGTTCTTC
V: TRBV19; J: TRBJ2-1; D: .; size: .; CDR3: CASSIHNEQFF; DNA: TGTGCCAGTAGTATACATAATGAGCAGTTCTTC
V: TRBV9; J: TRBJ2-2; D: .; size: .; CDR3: CASSASPDTGELFF; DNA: TGTGCCAGCAGCGCGTCCCCGGACACCGGGGAGCTGTTTTTT
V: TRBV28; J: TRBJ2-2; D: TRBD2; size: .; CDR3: CASSQSLAGGPSGELFF; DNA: TGTGCCAGCAGTCAAAGCCTAGCGGGAGGGCCAAGCGGGGAGCTGTTTTTT
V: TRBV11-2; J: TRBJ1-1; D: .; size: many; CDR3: CASSSLGTEAFF; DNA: TGTGCCAGCAGCTCCCTAGGGACAGAAGCTTTCTTT
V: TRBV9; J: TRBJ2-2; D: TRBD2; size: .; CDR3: CASSVSGRAYTGELFF; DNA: TGTGCCAGCAGCGTAAGTGGGAGGGCGTACACCGGGGAGCTGTTTTTT
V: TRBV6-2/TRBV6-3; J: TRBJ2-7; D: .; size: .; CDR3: CASSYGRTPLYEQYF; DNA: TGTGCCAGCAGTTACGGGCGAACCCCTCTCTACGAGCAGTACTTC
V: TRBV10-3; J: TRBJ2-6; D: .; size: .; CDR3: CAISTGSSGANVLTF; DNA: TGTGCCATCAGCACAGGGAGCTCTGGGGCCAACGTCCTGACTTTC
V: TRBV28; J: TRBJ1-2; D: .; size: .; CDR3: CASSSPGHAYGYTF; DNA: TGTGCCAGCAGTTCACCGGGACACGCCTATGGCTACACCTTC
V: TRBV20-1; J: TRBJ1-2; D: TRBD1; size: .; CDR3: CSADRGRGYTF; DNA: TGCAGTGCAGACAGGGGCCGGGGCTACACCTTC
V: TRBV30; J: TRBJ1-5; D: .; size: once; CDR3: CAWSIGEFAEQPQHF; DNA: TGTGCCTGGAGTATCGGAGAGTTTGCAGAACAGCCCCAGCATTTT
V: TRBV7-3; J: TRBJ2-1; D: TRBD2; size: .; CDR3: CASSPHSGRQYNEQFF; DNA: TGTGCCAGCAGCCCCCATAGCGGGAGGCAATACAATGAGCAGTTCTTC
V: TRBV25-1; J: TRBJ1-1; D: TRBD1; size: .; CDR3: CASSDWFRGDTEAFF; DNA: TGTGCCAGCAGTGACTGGTTCAGGGGGGATACTGAAGCTTTCTTT
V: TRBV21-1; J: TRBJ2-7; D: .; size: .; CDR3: CASSLYEQYF; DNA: TGTGCCAGCAGCCTCTACGAGCAGTACTTC
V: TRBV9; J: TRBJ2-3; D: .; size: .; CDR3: CASSFRTVLDTQYF; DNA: TGTGCCAGCAGCTTCAGGACAGTGCTAGATACGCAGTATTTT
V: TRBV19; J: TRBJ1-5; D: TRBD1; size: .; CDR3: CASSGDRGFNQPQHF; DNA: TGTGCCAGTAGTGGGGACAGGGGATTCAATCAGCCCCAGCATTTT
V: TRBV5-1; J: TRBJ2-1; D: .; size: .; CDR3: CASISQLNEQFF; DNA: TGCGCCAGCATTAGCCAACTCAATGAGCAGTTCTTC
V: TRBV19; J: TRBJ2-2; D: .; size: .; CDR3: CASSLAANTGELFF; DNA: TGTGCCAGTAGTCTAGCAGCGAACACCGGGGAGCTGTTTTTT
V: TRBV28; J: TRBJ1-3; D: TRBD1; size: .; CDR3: CASRPGTGPISGNTIYF; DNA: TGTGCCAGCAGACCCGGGACAGGCCCGATCTCTGGAAACACCATATATTTT
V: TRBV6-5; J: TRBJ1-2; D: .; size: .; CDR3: CASSPGTQGYTF; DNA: TGTGCCAGCTCTCCAGGGACTCAGGGCTACACCTTC
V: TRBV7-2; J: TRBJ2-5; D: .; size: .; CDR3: CASSRGYQETQYF; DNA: TGTGCCAGCAGCAGAGGGTACCAAGAGACCCAGTACTTC
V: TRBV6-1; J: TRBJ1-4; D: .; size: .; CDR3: CASSERGGTNEKLFF; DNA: TGTGCCAGCAGTGAGAGGGGAGGCACTAATGAAAAACTGTTTTTT